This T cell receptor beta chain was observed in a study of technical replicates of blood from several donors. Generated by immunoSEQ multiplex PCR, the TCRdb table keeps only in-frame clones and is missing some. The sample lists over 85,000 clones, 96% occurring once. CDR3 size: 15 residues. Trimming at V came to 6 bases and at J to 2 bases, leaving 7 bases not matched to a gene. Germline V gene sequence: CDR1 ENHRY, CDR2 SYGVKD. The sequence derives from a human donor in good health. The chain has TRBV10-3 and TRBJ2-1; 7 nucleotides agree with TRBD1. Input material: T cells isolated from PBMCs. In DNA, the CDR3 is TGTGCCATCAGGACAGGGTCCTTCCCCTACAATGAGCAGTTCTTC. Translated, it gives CAIRTGSFPYNEQFF.